A selection of T cell receptor beta chains follows, all from one sample in a study of early T cells in non-severe SARS-CoV-2 infection. Using its own MiXCR run on the 5' RACE reads, TCRdb lists one record per CDR3 protein. The sample has over 100,000 distinct CDR3 sequences, around 12% seen once. The sample comprised whole blood. Every receptor here comes from an adult who was a healthcare worker with PCR-confirmed SARS-CoV-2 infection or an uninfected control (not recorded which). Each CDR3 is given with its conserved first and last residue. A D gene is named only where the DNA matches it firmly. Some rows have no size entry. The others give once, few or many, or a class for an expanded clone.

CDR3: CASSRSFRDPSEAFF
DNA: TGTGCCAGCAGTCGTAGTTTCCGGGACCCTTCGGAAGCTTTCTTT
J: TRBJ1-1
size: -
V: TRBV7-9
D: -

CDR3: CASGTSKAFF
DNA: TGTGCCAGCGGGACCTCAAAAGCTTTCTTT
J: TRBJ1-1
size: few
V: TRBV3-1
D: -

CDR3: CSASPGQGQYF
DNA: TGCAGTGCGTCTCCGGGACAGGGTCAGTACTTC
J: TRBJ2-7
size: many
V: TRBV20-1
D: TRBD1

CDR3: CSAVSGYNEQFF
DNA: TGCAGTGCGGTGAGCGGCTACAATGAGCAGTTCTTC
J: TRBJ2-1
size: many
V: TRBV20-1
D: -

CDR3: CASSLDVEETQYF
DNA: TGTGCCAGCAGCTTGGATGTAGAGGAGACCCAGTACTTC
J: TRBJ2-5
size: -
V: TRBV5-4
D: -

CDR3: CASSVGGARADTQYF
DNA: TGTGCCAGCAGCGTAGGGGGGGCGAGGGCAGATACGCAGTATTTT
J: TRBJ2-3
size: few
V: TRBV9
D: -

CDR3: CASSKALRTSLIYEQYF
DNA: TGTGCCAGCAGCAAAGCGCTTAGGACCTCCTTAATCTACGAGCAGTACTTC
J: TRBJ2-7
size: many
V: TRBV21-1
D: -

CDR3: CASSFAPYQPQHF
DNA: TGTGCCAGCAGCTTCGCCCCTTATCAGCCCCAGCATTTT
J: TRBJ1-5
size: few
V: TRBV11-2
D: -

CDR3: CASSRPASQSYEQYF
DNA: TGTGCCAGCAGCCGCCCGGCGAGTCAGAGCTACGAGCAGTACTTC
J: TRBJ2-7
size: many
V: TRBV11-2
D: -

CDR3: CASSVRAGELFF
DNA: TGTGCCAGCTCCGTAAGGGCCGGGGAGCTGTTTTTT
J: TRBJ2-2
size: many
V: TRBV9
D: -

CDR3: CASSYGGGSTDTQYF
DNA: TGTGCCAGCAGTTACGGGGGAGGAAGCACAGATACGCAGTATTTT
J: TRBJ2-3
size: -
V: TRBV6-2/TRBV6-3
D: -

CDR3: CASSFFLRGQALRSVLTF
DNA: TGTGCCAGCAGTTTTTTTTTGAGGGGACAGGCCCTACGGAGCGTCCTGACTTTC
J: TRBJ2-6
size: few
V: TRBV12-3/TRBV12-4
D: TRBD1

CDR3: CASSSTGGPGEQYF
DNA: TGTGCCAGCAGCTCGACGGGGGGCCCTGGGGAGCAGTACTTC
J: TRBJ2-7
size: many
V: TRBV7-2
D: -

CDR3: CASSIPGYSNQPQHF
DNA: TGTGCCAGTAGTATCCCAGGGTATAGCAATCAGCCCCAGCATTTT
J: TRBJ1-5
size: many
V: TRBV19
D: -

CDR3: CASSLGPLEQYF
DNA: TGTGCCAGCAGCTTGGGTCCTCTTGAGCAGTACTTC
J: TRBJ2-7
size: many
V: TRBV11-2
D: -

CDR3: CASSFSGNTEAFF
DNA: TGTGCCAGCAGCTTCTCGGGCAACACTGAAGCTTTCTTT
J: TRBJ1-1
size: many
V: TRBV11-2
D: -

CDR3: CAKSRGGSSTYEQYF
DNA: TGTGCCAAAAGCCGTGGCGGCTCCTCGACCTACGAGCAGTACTTC
J: TRBJ2-7
size: -
V: TRBV2
D: -

CDR3: CASSQRTFRPNTEAFF
DNA: TGTGCCAGCAGTCAACGGACATTCAGGCCCAACACTGAAGCTTTCTTT
J: TRBJ1-1
size: -
V: TRBV5-5
D: -

CDR3: CSATETEGLVQGYTF
DNA: TGCAGCGCCACCGAGACAGAAGGGCTAGTTCAGGGCTACACCTTC
J: TRBJ1-2
size: -
V: TRBV29-1
D: -

CDR3: CASSYTRGGGNTEAFF
DNA: TGTGCCAGCAGTTATACCAGGGGCGGAGGGAACACTGAAGCTTTCTTT
J: TRBJ1-1
size: -
V: TRBV6-5
D: -

CDR3: CAWSTGGPYEQYF
DNA: TGTGCCTGGAGTACCGGGGGACCCTACGAGCAGTACTTC
J: TRBJ2-7
size: many
V: TRBV30
D: -

CDR3: CSARRFARFQPQHF
DNA: TGCAGTGCTAGAAGGTTTGCGAGGTTTCAGCCCCAGCATTTT
J: TRBJ1-5
size: -
V: TRBV20-1
D: -

CDR3: CASSWTGRGEGYTF
DNA: TGTGCCAGCAGTTGGACAGGAAGGGGAGAGGGCTACACCTTC
J: TRBJ1-2
size: -
V: TRBV27
D: TRBD1

CDR3: CASSIGLAGSGEQFF
DNA: TGTGCCAGCAGCATCGGACTAGCGGGAAGTGGTGAGCAGTTCTTC
J: TRBJ2-1
size: -
V: TRBV7-9
D: TRBD2

CDR3: CASSLRLAGVEQFF
DNA: TGTGCCAGCAGTTTGAGGCTAGCGGGAGTGGAGCAGTTCTTC
J: TRBJ2-1
size: many
V: TRBV28
D: TRBD2